These 25 T cell receptor beta chains came from one sample sequenced in a study of blood T cells in healthy people across ages. A J-beta primer mix and a sample-barcoded 5' primer were used in a second PCR of roughly 7 to 12 cycles. TCRdb called the 5' RACE reads again in MiXCR, with one record for every CDR3 protein. The repertoire includes some 640,000 distinct CDR3 sequences, over 45% of them detected once, and 30% to 35% sits in the top ten. The sample was blood. Receptors were obtained from a woman aged 60-70 years in good health.

The chain has TRBV5-1 and TRBJ2-7, with D possibly being TRBD2 (5 bases). The end of the DNA fits TRBJ2-5 better, so the J call may be wrong. Germline values: CDR1 SGHRS, CDR2 YFSETQ. The CDR3 totals 13 residues. CDR3 DNA sequence: TGCGCCAGCAGCGTGGAGGCGGTAGGGACCCAGTACTTC. Protein: CASSVEAVGTQYF.

This clonotype was counted only a few times. The chain joins TRBV7-2 to TRBJ2-5; tentative D call: TRBD1 (5 bases). The J call is uncertain, as TRBJ2-7 better fits the DNA end. The CDR3 is 14 residues long. Per the germline V gene, CDR1 is SGHTA and CDR2 is FQGNSA. The CDR3 spells CASSLVDQGGEQYF. DNA for the CDR3: TGTGCCAGCAGCTTAGTCGATCAGGGCGGCGAGCAGTACTTC.

This clonotype showed up many times. The chain employs TRBV10-3 and TRBJ2-7; 9 positions match TRBD1. V lost 7 bases and J lost 4; bases outside the gene matches: 8. The length of the CDR3 is 14 residues. The germline V gene has CDR1 ENHRY and CDR2 SYGVKD. The CDR3 region has the DNA TGTGCCATCAACCCGGGACAGGGTGAATACGAGCAGTACTTC. Residues: CAINPGQGEYEQYF.

Only a few counts were recorded for this clonotype. The V gene is TRBV5-1, the J gene TRBJ1-1; D unresolved. In germline, CDR1 is SGHRS, CDR2 YFSETQ. The CDR3 runs to 14 residues. V dropped 5 bases and J dropped 1 base, with 12 bases sitting between them. This chain's CDR3 is CASRRSGQNTEAFF. The CDR3 DNA is TGCGCCAGCAGGAGGTCCGGTCAGAACACTGAAGCTTTCTTT. Filled out from reference TRBV5-1 and TRBJ1-1, the complete variable domain reads KAGVTQTPRYLIKTRGQQVTLSCSPISGHRSVSWYQQTPGQGLQFLFEYFSETQRNKGNFPGRFSGRQFSNSRSEMNVSTLELGDSALYLCASRRSGQNTEAFFGQGTRLTVV.

The genes are TRBV25-1 and TRBJ2-7; TRBD1 agrees at 7 bases. The CDR3 covers 15 residues. Germline V CDR1 and CDR2: MGHDK, SYGVNS. The ends lost 0 bases at V and 2 bases at J; junction bases unmatched: 4. CDR3 DNA sequence: TGTGCCAGCAGTGAATATAAGGGGGCGGCCTACGAGCAGTACTTC. The encoded protein is CASSEYKGAAYEQYF.

This clonotype was seen only a few times. This sequence joins TRBV14 and TRBJ2-1; D is unclear. CDR3 size: 15 residues. The germline V and J ends were trimmed by 1 base and 3 bases, with 10 bases remaining between them. Germline lookup yields CDR1 SGHDN and CDR2 FVKESK. CDR3 protein: CASSQVSAVYNEQFF. The CDR3 nucleotides read TGTGCCAGCAGCCAAGTCTCGGCAGTCTACAATGAGCAGTTCTTC.

This clonotype was counted a few times. The chain uses TRBV20-1 and TRBJ2-3; 9 bases fit TRBD1. The length of the CDR3 is 15 residues. V shed 2 bases, J shed 6 bases, and the junction held 9 bases outside the gene matches. Per the germline V gene, CDR1 is DFQATT and CDR2 is SNEGSKA (reference sequence). The CDR3 coding sequence is TGCAGTGCTAGAAGGGGACAGGGACGCGGGGATACGCAGTATTTT. Translated: CSARRGQGRGDTQYF.

This chain uses TRBV20-1 with TRBJ2-1; D unresolved. The CDR3 contains 14 residues. Germline lookup yields CDR1 DFQATT and CDR2 SNEGSKA (reference sequence). Trimming took 6 bases from V and 4 from J, leaving 16 bases between them. The CDR3 coding sequence is TGCAGTGCCAGACTCCGCGGATATTACAATGAGCAGTTCTTC. Translation: CSARLRGYYNEQFF.

This clonotype appeared a few times. This sequence joins TRBV25-1 and TRBJ2-3, with 7 nucleotides matching TRBD2. Trimming cost V 3 bases and J 2 bases; bases outside gene matches: 8. Germline CDR1 and CDR2: MGHDK and SYGVNS. The CDR3 runs 16 residues. The CDR3: CASSDSAGITTDTQYF. The CDR3 DNA sequence: TGTGCCAGCAGTGATTCAGCGGGGATCACCACAGATACGCAGTATTTT.

This clonotype was seen more than once but under ten times. The DNA of the CDR3 is TGTGCCAGCAGCGTAGACATGACAGCCTACAATGAGCAGTTCTTC. It translates to CASSVDMTAYNEQFF. V gene TRBV9 combines with J gene TRBJ2-1, with D possibly TRBD1 on 5 matching bases. This CDR3 comprises 15 residues. Trimming removed 0 bases from V and 2 bases from J, with 9 bases in between. Germline assignment: CDR1 SGDLS and CDR2 YYNGEE.

As for this clonotype: This could be a read error, since a much larger clone is one nucleotide away. V and J are TRBV11-2 and TRBJ2-3, with a weak D call TRBD2 (5 bases). The CDR3 extends over 16 amino acids. The germline CDR1 and CDR2 sequences are SGHAT and FQNNGV. CDR3 residues: CASSHNSQRSTDTHYF. DNA of the CDR3: TGTGCCAGCAGTCACAATAGCCAGCGGAGCACAGATACGCATTATTTT.

The chain links TRBV4-3 to TRBJ2-5; 8 bases are a match to TRBD2. The V gene's germline CDR1 is LGHNA and CDR2 YSLEER. The CDR3 extends over 19 amino acids. Germline trimming cut 0 bases from V and 11 bases from J; bases unmatched to any gene: 23. CDR3 DNA: TGCGCCAGCAGCCAAGAAACGGCGGGCGGGAGGAAGACAAACAATGAGCAGTACTTC. Its translation is CASSQETAGGRKTNNEQYF.

V is TRBV7-9 and J is TRBJ2-3; perhaps D is TRBD1 or TRBD2 (5 bases each). Germline CDR1 SEHNR, CDR2 FQNEAQ (reference sequence). This CDR3 has 16 residues. V was trimmed by 5 bases and J by 9 bases, leaving 24 bases between them. Written as DNA, the CDR3 is TGTGCCAGCAGCCCCCCGGGGACCCAAGGAAGTGGGACGCAGTATTTT. Translation gives CASSPPGTQGSGTQYF.

The chain recombines TRBV5-1 with TRBJ2-1, with a tentative D call TRBD1 (5 bases). The CDR3 has 14 residues. V lost 4 bases, J lost 5 bases, and 13 bases lay in between. CDR1 is SGHRS and CDR2 is YFSETQ in the germline V gene. In DNA form, the CDR3 reads TGCGCCAGCAGCGAGACAGCCACCCACAATGAGCAGTTCTTC. Translation: CASSETATHNEQFF.

The chain joins TRBV7-2 to TRBJ2-7; D is undetermined. The CDR3 extends over 16 amino acids. Trimming pared 5 bases from V and 2 bases from J, leaving 19 bases between. Germline-derived CDR1 and CDR2 are SGHTA and FQGNSA. This chain's CDR3 is CASSAGPILIPYEQYF. CDR3 DNA: TGTGCCAGCAGCGCAGGCCCCATTCTCATACCCTACGAGCAGTACTTC.

The chain recombines TRBV7-2 with TRBJ2-7, with D possibly TRBD2 on 5 matching bases. This CDR3 is 13 amino acids long. The V end was cut by 6 bases, the J end by 0 bases, with 9 bases between. Germline V gives CDR1 SGHTA, CDR2 FQGNSA. The CDR3 spells CASSWTDSYEQYF. For the CDR3, the DNA is TGTGCCAGCAGTTGGACTGACTCCTACGAGCAGTACTTC. Full variable domain (outside the CDR3, taken from reference TRBV7-2 and TRBJ2-7): GAGVSQSPSNKVTEKGKDVELRCDPISGHTALYWYRQSLGQGLEFLIYFQGNSAPDKSGLPSDRFSAERTGGSVSTLTIQRTQQEDSAVYLCASSWTDSYEQYFGPGTRLTVT.

This clonotype was picked up one time. This chain joins TRBV10-3 and TRBJ1-2; 10 nucleotides align to TRBD1. CDR3 length: 14 residues. V lost 1 base and J lost 6; bases outside the gene matches: 2. Germline CDR1 and CDR2: ENHRY and SYGVKD. The CDR3, as DNA: TGTGCCATCAGTGAGTTGGGGACAGGGGATGGCTACACCTTC. Translated: CAISELGTGDGYTF.

J is TRBJ2-5 and V is TRBV27; 9 positions agree with TRBD1. Germline V lookup: CDR1 MNHEY, CDR2 SMNVEV (reference sequence). CDR3 length: 15 amino acids. After removal of 5 bases from V and 4 bases from J, the junction contained 8 bases not matched to a gene. The DNA for the CDR3 is TGTGCCAGCAGTGTGACCGGGACAGGGCCAGAGACCCAGTACTTC. Its translation: CASSVTGTGPETQYF.

This sequence joins TRBV9 and TRBJ2-2, with 9 bases lining up with TRBD2. This CDR3 region has 17 residues. The germline gives CDR1 SGDLS, CDR2 YYNGEE. Trimming cost V 0 bases and J 0 bases; bases outside gene matches: 3. The CDR3 region is CASSVVRLAANTGELFF. The CDR3 region has the DNA TGTGCCAGCAGCGTAGTGAGACTAGCGGCGAACACCGGGGAGCTGTTTTTT.

The chain combines TRBV5-1 with TRBJ2-1; tentative D call: TRBD2 (5 bases). V gave up 2 bases and J gave up 6 bases, with 12 bases separating them. The CDR3 extends over 14 amino acids. Looked up from germline, CDR1 is SGHRS and CDR2 is YFSETQ. CDR3 nucleotide sequence: TGCGCCAGCAGCTTAAAACTAGGACCCAATGAGCAGTTCTTC. Translating it yields CASSLKLGPNEQFF.

This clonotype occurred a few times. A read error may be the cause here, since a much bigger clone is one base away. CDR3 sequence (DNA): TGCGCCAGCAGCCAGAGGACCTGGGGGCAAGAGACCCAGTTCTTC. This codes for CASSQRTWGQETQFF. The J gene is TRBJ2-5, the V gene TRBV4-3; a weak D match, TRBD1 (6 bases). The better agreement between TRBJ2-1 and the DNA end casts doubt on the J call. Germline V lookup: CDR1 LGHNA, CDR2 YSLEER. The CDR3 has 15 residues.

V and J are TRBV20-1 and TRBJ2-7; D might be TRBD1 or TRBD2, each matching 5 bases. Germline V CDR1 and CDR2: DFQATT, SNEGSKA (reference sequence). V lost 6 bases and J lost 3, with 12 bases in between. The CDR3 contains 12 residues. The CDR3 here is CSAAQGVYEQYF. The CDR3 coding sequence is TGCAGTGCCGCGCAGGGAGTCTACGAGCAGTACTTC.

V usage is TRBV15 and J usage is TRBJ2-7, with a possible D match to TRBD2 (5 bases). This CDR3 contains 16 residues. Trimming took off 0 bases at V and 2 bases at J, with 14 bases between the two ends. CDR1 and CDR2 (germline): LNHNV, YYDKDF (reference sequence). The DNA of the CDR3 is TGTGCCACCAGCAGAGAGCTCCAGCGGAACACCTACGAGCAGTACTTC. It translates to CATSRELQRNTYEQYF.

The V gene is TRBV27, the J gene TRBJ2-7; possible D gene TRBD1, 6 bases. The V gene lost 5 bases and the J gene lost 3 bases, with 14 bases spanning the gap. CDR3 size: 14 residues. Germline V gene lookup returns CDR1 MNHEY and CDR2 SMNVEV (reference sequence). The CDR3 DNA sequence: TGTGCCAGCAGTACCCGGGACAATAACTACGAGCAGTACTTC. Its protein is CASSTRDNNYEQYF.

The rearrangement uses TRBV3-1 and TRBJ1-2, with 8 bases lining up with TRBD1. The CDR3 covers 16 residues. The ends lost 4 bases at V and 6 bases at J; junction bases unmatched: 13. Germline V CDR1 and CDR2: LGHDT, YNNKEL (reference sequence). The CDR3 sequence is CASSRDRTGPTHGYTF. DNA of the CDR3: TGTGCCAGCAGCCGAGATAGGACAGGGCCTACTCATGGCTACACCTTC.